One sample yielded the 7 T cell receptor beta chains listed below, sequenced in a study of breast tumors, draining lymph nodes, adjacent tissues. TCRdb independently ran MiXCR on the multiplex PCR reads; one entry per CDR3 protein. The profile covers some 49,000 distinct CDR3 sequences, with more than 20% appearing a single time and approximately 8% taken by the ten largest. Material for sequencing was breast tumor tissue. The source of these receptors is a female donor with breast cancer. Some clones in this sample may be carry-over from other donors' samples.

A single count supports this clonotype. This chain links TRBV5-1 with TRBJ1-6, with D possibly being TRBD1 (6 bases). Germline lookup yields CDR1 SGHRS and CDR2 YFSETQ. Trimming stripped 0 bases from V and 11 bases from J, with 18 bases between. CDR3 length: 16 residues. For the CDR3, the DNA is TGCGCCAGCAGCTTGGGGGGGGCGGCGTATGGGGCACCCCTCCACTTT. Its translation is CASSLGGAAYGAPLHF.

This clonotype has ten or more counts. This sequence joins TRBV7-8 and TRBJ2-5; D is ambiguous. This CDR3 has 15 amino acids. V lost 4 bases and J 5 bases, leaving 17 bases between the germline ends. Per the germline V gene, CDR1 is SGHVS and CDR2 is FQNEAQ. The CDR3 is CASSSLTSWYETQYF. The CDR3, as DNA: TGTGCCAGCAGCTCCCTGACGAGTTGGTATGAGACCCAGTACTTC.

This clonotype was detected many times. CDR3 region: CAGDRISSGNTIYF. CDR3 nucleotides: TGTGCCGGCGACAGAATTTCCTCTGGAAACACCATATATTTT. The V and J genes are TRBV6-5 and TRBJ1-3, with a weak D call TRBD1 (5 bases). V was pared by 11 bases and J by 0 bases, with 14 bases between. This CDR3 has 14 residues. CDR1 and CDR2 (germline): MNHEY, SVGAGI.

This clonotype is termed medium-sized. The gene calls are TRBV20-1 and TRBJ1-6; D gene uncertain. The CDR3 is made up of 13 amino acids. Germline V gene data show CDR1 as DFQATT and CDR2 as SNEGSKA (reference sequence). With 3 bases removed from V and 7 bases from J, the gap between germline ends came to 10 bases. The CDR3 spells CSASQQKNSPLHF. The CDR3 bases are TGCAGTGCTAGCCAGCAGAAAAATTCACCCCTCCACTTT.

This clonotype was detected many times. The chain employs TRBV5-6 and TRBJ1-2; D unresolved. The CDR3 spans 13 residues. Germline lookup yields CDR1 SGHDT and CDR2 YYEEEE. Trimming left V 0 bases short and J 3 bases short, with 6 bases between. CDR3 sequence: CASSLAQDYGYTF. The CDR3 nucleotides are TGTGCCAGCAGCTTGGCCCAGGACTATGGCTACACCTTC.

This clonotype has more than one count but fewer than ten. The chain has TRBV28 and TRBJ2-5, with D possibly being TRBD1 (6 bases). The ends were cut back, 7 bases at V and 5 bases at J, with 8 bases in the middle. This CDR3 has 11 amino acids. CDR1 MDHEN and CDR2 SYDVKM come from the germline V gene. CDR3 in amino acids: CASITGETQYF. The CDR3 DNA sequence: TGTGCCAGCATCACAGGGGAGACCCAGTACTTC.

Note on this clonotype: A read error may explain this, as a much larger clone is one base away. The chain carries TRBV11-2 and TRBJ2-1; 9 nucleotides align to TRBD2. The germline V gene has CDR1 SGHAT and CDR2 FQNNGV. The CDR3 loop spans 16 amino acids. Here the CDR3 DNA reads TGTGCCAGCAGCACCCGACTAGCGGTGTCCTGCAATGAGCAGTTCTTC. Translating gives CASSTRLAVSCNEQFF.